The 25 T cell receptor beta chains presented below share a single source sample, sequenced in a study of blood T cell repertoires in COVID-19. TCRdb's table, derived via immunoSEQ multiplex PCR, lists solely in-frame clones and lacks some. The top ten hold roughly 2.4% of the sample, which has 65,000 to 90,000 clones, around 77% seen once. The sequenced material came from peripheral blood. These receptors originate from a man aged 65 to 79 with COVID-19, enrolled during active disease.

This clone was counted once. This chain joins TRBV6-6 and TRBJ1-1; TRBD1 matches 9 bases. V lost 5 bases to trimming and J lost 1 base; unmatched junction nucleotides: 11. The CDR3 is 17 residues long. Germline loops: CDR1 MNHNY, CDR2 SVGAGI (reference sequence). CDR3 protein: CASSPISGTGPNTEAFF. The CDR3, as DNA: TGTGCCAGCAGTCCCATCTCCGGGACAGGGCCGAACACTGAAGCTTTCTTT.

The chain uses TRBV24-1 and TRBJ2-1, with a weak D call TRBD1 (5 bases). Trimming pared 1 base from V and 6 bases from J, leaving 9 bases between. This CDR3 is built from 14 residues. Germline assignment: CDR1 KGHDR and CDR2 SFDVKD. The CDR3 spells CATSDFSQGNEQFF. For the CDR3, the DNA is TGTGCCACCAGTGATTTTAGTCAGGGCAATGAGCAGTTCTTC.

This clone was observed a few times. The chain employs TRBV7-2 and TRBJ2-3; no definite D call. The V gene's germline CDR1 is SGHTA and CDR2 FQGNSA. This CDR3 contains 12 residues. Trimming removed 5 bases from V and 3 bases from J, with 6 bases in between. The CDR3 nucleotides are TGTGCCAGCAGCCGCGATACAGATACGCAGTATTTT. Translated, it gives CASSRDTDTQYF.

The chain uses TRBV28 and TRBJ2-3, with TRBD1 identical over 9 bases. Germline CDR1 MDHEN, CDR2 SYDVKM. The CDR3 covers 15 residues. The V segment lost 5 bases and the J segment 4 bases; nucleotides outside the gene matches: 7. CDR3 DNA sequence: TGTGCCAGCAGTCCACGGACAGGGGTTCCAGATACGCAGTATTTT. Amino acids: CASSPRTGVPDTQYF.

V and J are TRBV3-1 (or the pseudogene TRBV3-2) and TRBJ1-1, with D uncertain. V gave up 1 base and J gave up 3 bases, with 12 bases separating them. This CDR3 is 15 amino acids long. Per germline, CDR1 LGHDT and CDR2 YNNKEL (reference sequence). As DNA, the CDR3 is TGTGCCAGCAGCCAAGGGAGGGCGTCCGACACTGAAGCTTTCTTT. Amino acid sequence: CASSQGRASDTEAFF.

This chain uses TRBV18 with TRBJ1-2; 9 bases line up with TRBD1. Germline assignment: CDR1 KGHSH and CDR2 LQKENI. This CDR3 has 17 residues. With V trimmed by 0 bases and J by 3 bases, 8 bases remained unmatched. CDR3 DNA: TGTGCCAGCTCACCACCGAATACAGGGGGCGAGGACTATGGCTACACCTTC. Encoded protein: CASSPPNTGGEDYGYTF.

The V call is TRBV27, the J call TRBJ1-2, with 10 nucleotides matching TRBD1. CDR3 length: 16 residues. Germline V gene sequence: CDR1 MNHEY, CDR2 SMNVEV (reference sequence). V was pared by 3 bases and J by 2 bases, with 6 bases of the junction left unmatched. The CDR3 nucleotides are TGTGCCAGCAGTTTTGGCGACAGGGGGCTGAACTATGGCTACACCTTC. This translates into CASSFGDRGLNYGYTF.

This rearrangement joins TRBV7-9 to TRBJ2-7; 10 bases fit TRBD2. V was pared by 1 base and J by 2 bases, with 5 bases of the junction left unmatched. The CDR3 is made up of 16 amino acids. CDR1 is SEHNR, CDR2 FQNEAQ, per germline (reference sequence). CDR3 sequence: CASSLDRLAGPYEQYF. For the CDR3, the DNA is TGTGCCAGCAGCTTAGATAGACTAGCGGGCCCCTACGAGCAGTACTTC.

The chain employs TRBV24-1 and TRBJ2-2; TRBD2 matches at 15 bases. V trimming: 3 bases; J trimming: 4 bases; junction bases outside the gene matches: 5. CDR1 and CDR2 (germline): KGHDR, SFDVKD. This CDR3 has 18 amino acids. The DNA of the CDR3 is TGTGCCACCAGTGATGCCCCGGGACTAGCGGGAGGCACCGGGGAGCTGTTTTTT. Translation gives CATSDAPGLAGGTGELFF.

The rearrangement joins TRBV28 to TRBJ1-5, with D maybe TRBD1 (6 bases). The germline V gene encodes CDR1 MDHEN and CDR2 SYDVKM. The CDR3 extends over 16 amino acids. Between the trimmed V and J ends, which lost 2 bases and 7 bases, there was a span of 18 bases. DNA of the CDR3: TGTGCCAGCAGTTTAGGTGGGGGGGCGAGCGGGCAGCCCCAGCATTTT. The encoded protein is CASSLGGGASGQPQHF.

V and J are TRBV20-1 and TRBJ1-2; D is possibly TRBD1 (5 bases). The CDR3 length is 15 residues. Per germline, CDR1 DFQATT and CDR2 SNEGSKA (reference sequence). The V end lost 3 bases, the J end lost 8 bases, and 22 bases lay between the germline ends. The chain's CDR3 is CSASRRGALGEGYTF. As DNA, the CDR3 is TGCAGTGCTAGTAGGAGGGGCGCCTTGGGTGAAGGCTACACCTTC.

The rearrangement uses TRBV3-1 (or the pseudogene TRBV3-2) and TRBJ1-1; D unresolved. Germline CDR1 reads LGHDT; CDR2 reads YNNKEL (reference sequence). The CDR3 covers 12 residues. Trimming removed 3 bases from V and 4 bases from J, with 6 bases in between. CDR3 nucleotides: TGTGCCAGCAGCCAGTCGAGCACTGAAGCTTTCTTT. Translated: CASSQSSTEAFF.

This clone was detected once. V is TRBV29-1 and J is TRBJ2-7; TRBD2 is a possible D gene (6 bases). The CDR3 consists of 13 residues. Germline V lookup: CDR1 SQVTM, CDR2 ANQGSEA. V lost 3 bases and J 3 bases, leaving 12 bases between the germline ends. CDR3 in DNA: TGCAGCGTTGACTCCGGAGGGAACTACGAGCAGTACTTC. The encoded protein is CSVDSGGNYEQYF.

This chain joins TRBV24-1 and TRBJ2-1; 10 bases match TRBD1. V shed 0 bases and J 5 bases; nucleotides not matched to a gene: 3. The germline V gene encodes CDR1 KGHDR and CDR2 SFDVKD. The CDR3 is 16 residues long. CDR3 amino acids: CATSDLGDRGNNEQFF. The DNA of the CDR3 is TGTGCCACCAGTGATTTGGGGGACAGGGGAAACAATGAGCAGTTCTTC.

The rearrangement links TRBV5-1 to TRBJ2-7; weak D call: TRBD1 (6 bases). V was cut by 0 bases and J by 5 bases, with 9 bases left in between. CDR1 is SGHRS and CDR2 is YFSETQ in the germline V gene. The CDR3 has 13 residues. The CDR3 DNA reads as TGCGCCAGCAGCTTGGGGACAGTAAACGAGCAGTACTTC. Its protein is CASSLGTVNEQYF.

The rearrangement uses TRBV5-1 and TRBJ2-5, with 11 bases identical to TRBD2. The CDR3 totals 15 residues. Germline V lookup: CDR1 SGHRS, CDR2 YFSETQ. The trim removed 0 bases at V and 4 bases at J, leaving 2 bases unmatched. The CDR3 loop reads CASSLALAGGETQYF. The CDR3 DNA reads as TGCGCCAGCAGCTTGGCCCTAGCGGGAGGAGAGACCCAGTACTTC.

V usage is TRBV29-1 and J usage is TRBJ2-7; 14 bases are a match to TRBD2. Trimming cost V 7 bases and J 3 bases; bases outside gene matches: 5. CDR3 size: 14 residues. Germline lookup yields CDR1 SQVTM and CDR2 ANQGSEA. CDR3 sequence (DNA): TGCAGCGCCAAGGGACTAGCGGGAGACTACGAGCAGTACTTC. Translating it yields CSAKGLAGDYEQYF.

The chain carries TRBV5-1 and TRBJ2-1, with 11 nucleotides matching TRBD2. The V gene end was trimmed by 1 base and the J gene end by 7 bases; junction bases not matched to a gene: 7. Germline values: CDR1 SGHRS, CDR2 YFSETQ. CDR3 length equals 16 residues. CDR3 DNA: TGCGCCAGCAGCTTGAGCGGGACTAGCGGCTTTAATGAGCAGTTCTTC. It encodes CASSLSGTSGFNEQFF. Complete variable domain (other parts from reference TRBV5-1 and TRBJ2-1): KAGVTQTPRYLIKTRGQQVTLSCSPISGHRSVSWYQQTPGQGLQFLFEYFSETQRNKGNFPGRFSGRQFSNSRSEMNVSTLELGDSALYLCASSLSGTSGFNEQFFGPGTRLTVL.

This chain uses TRBV9 with TRBJ1-5; 8 nucleotides match TRBD1. Germline V gene lookup returns CDR1 SGDLS and CDR2 YYNGEE. The CDR3 is made up of 15 amino acids. After removal of 4 bases from V and 4 bases from J, the junction contained 7 bases not matched to a gene. CDR3 sequence reads: CASSLSDRENQPQHF. Written as DNA, the CDR3 is TGTGCCAGCAGCCTATCGGACAGGGAGAATCAGCCCCAGCATTTT.

The V call is TRBV2, the J call TRBJ2-7, with 9 positions matching TRBD1. There are 14 residues in the CDR3. Germline CDR1 reads SNHLY; CDR2 reads FYNNEI. Trimming cost V 5 bases and J 3 bases; bases outside gene matches: 5. CDR3 DNA sequence: TGTGCCAGCAGTTTGGACAGGGGATACTACGAGCAGTACTTC. It yields the protein CASSLDRGYYEQYF.

The chain has TRBV4-1 and TRBJ2-5; TRBD1 aligns across 9 bases. V shed 4 bases and J 4 bases; nucleotides not matched to a gene: 10. The CDR3 is 16 amino acids. Germline loops: CDR1 MGHRA, CDR2 YSYEKL. CDR3 protein: CASSLSVGQGRETQYF. CDR3 in DNA: TGCGCCAGCAGCCTGAGCGTGGGACAGGGCCGAGAGACCCAGTACTTC.

This clone was observed a few times. The V gene is TRBV28, the J gene TRBJ1-1; D is unresolved. The V gene lost 4 bases and the J gene lost 1 base, with 4 bases spanning the gap. The CDR3 is made up of 12 amino acids. Per germline, CDR1 MDHEN and CDR2 SYDVKM. Here the CDR3 DNA reads TGTGCCAGCAGTTCCAGGAACACTGAAGCTTTCTTT. Amino acid sequence: CASSSRNTEAFF.

V is TRBV28 and J is TRBJ1-1; TRBD1 might be the D (6 bases). Trimming shortened V by 6 bases and J by 5 bases, and 13 bases separated the two germline ends. The CDR3 has 13 residues. Germline V CDR1 and CDR2: MDHEN, SYDVKM. CDR3 DNA sequence: TGTGCCAGCAGAACCTACAGGGTGACTGAAGCTTTCTTT. Translating it yields CASRTYRVTEAFF.

This chain joins TRBV5-1 and TRBJ2-2; 9 bases map to TRBD2. The length of the CDR3 is 15 residues. Germline V gene data show CDR1 as SGHRS and CDR2 as YFSETQ. The J segment lost 7 bases and the V segment lost 4 bases, leaving 8 bases of the junction unmatched. This chain's CDR3 is CASSRLLAGDGELFF. The CDR3 DNA reads TGCGCCAGCAGCCGGCTGTTAGCGGGGGACGGGGAGCTGTTTTTT. Looking up the rest from reference TRBV5-1 and TRBJ2-2 gives the full variable domain: KAGVTQTPRYLIKTRGQQVTLSCSPISGHRSVSWYQQTPGQGLQFLFEYFSETQRNKGNFPGRFSGRQFSNSRSEMNVSTLELGDSALYLCASSRLLAGDGELFFGEGSRLTVL.

In its sample, this clone was seen a few times. The V call is TRBV19, the J call TRBJ1-1; weak D call: TRBD1 (6 bases). From germline, CDR1 is LNHDA and CDR2 SQIVND (reference sequence). The CDR3 is 13 amino acids. V dropped 6 bases and J dropped 5 bases, with 13 bases sitting between them. The CDR3 sequence: CASRRNQGTEAFF. CDR3 coding DNA: TGTGCCAGTAGGCGGAATCAGGGGACTGAAGCTTTCTTT.